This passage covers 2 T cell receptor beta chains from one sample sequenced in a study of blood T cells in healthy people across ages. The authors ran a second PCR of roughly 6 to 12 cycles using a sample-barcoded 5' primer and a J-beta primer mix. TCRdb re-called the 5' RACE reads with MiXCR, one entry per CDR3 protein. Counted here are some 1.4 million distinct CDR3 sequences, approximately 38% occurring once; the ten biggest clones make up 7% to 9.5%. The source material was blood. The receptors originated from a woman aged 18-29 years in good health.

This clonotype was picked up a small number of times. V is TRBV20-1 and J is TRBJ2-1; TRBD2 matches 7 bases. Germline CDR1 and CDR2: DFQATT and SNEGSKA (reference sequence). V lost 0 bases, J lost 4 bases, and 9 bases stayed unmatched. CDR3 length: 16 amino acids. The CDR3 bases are TGCAGTGCTAGAGATCTGGGGCTAGCGGCATACAATGAGCAGTTCTTC. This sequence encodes CSARDLGLAAYNEQFF.

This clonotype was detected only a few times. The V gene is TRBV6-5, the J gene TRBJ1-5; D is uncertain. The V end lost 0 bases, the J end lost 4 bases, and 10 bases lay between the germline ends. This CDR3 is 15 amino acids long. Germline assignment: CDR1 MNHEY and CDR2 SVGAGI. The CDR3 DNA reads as TGTGCCAGCAGTTACTCGGACGGCGCTAATCAGCCCCAGCATTTT. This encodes CASSYSDGANQPQHF.